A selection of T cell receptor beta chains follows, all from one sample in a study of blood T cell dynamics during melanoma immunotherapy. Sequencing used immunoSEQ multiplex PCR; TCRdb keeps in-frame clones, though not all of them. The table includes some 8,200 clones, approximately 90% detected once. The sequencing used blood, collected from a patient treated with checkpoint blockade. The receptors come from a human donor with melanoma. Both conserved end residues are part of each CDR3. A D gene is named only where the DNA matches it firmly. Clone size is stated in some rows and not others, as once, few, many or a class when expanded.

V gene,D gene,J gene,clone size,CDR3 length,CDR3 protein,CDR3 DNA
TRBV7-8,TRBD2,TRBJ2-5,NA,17,CASSWGLAGDLQETQYF,TGTGCCAGCAGCTGGGGACTAGCGGGAGACCTCCAAGAGACCCAGTACTTC
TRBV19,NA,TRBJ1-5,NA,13,CASSISGNQPQHF,TGTGCCAGTAGTATTTCGGGGAATCAGCCCCAGCATTTT
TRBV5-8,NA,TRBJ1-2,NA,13,CASSFYGLDGYTF,TGTGCCAGCAGCTTTTACGGGTTGGACGGCTACACCTTC
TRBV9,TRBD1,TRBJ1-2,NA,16,CASSVAPGQAAIGYTF,TGTGCCAGCAGCGTAGCCCCGGGACAGGCGGCTATCGGCTACACCTTC
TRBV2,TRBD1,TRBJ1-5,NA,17,CASSEGRQGYGNQPQHF,TGTGCCAGCAGTGAAGGTAGACAGGGCTATGGCAATCAGCCCCAGCATTTT
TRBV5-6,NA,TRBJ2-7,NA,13,CASSFGEQYEQYF,TGTGCCAGCAGCTTTGGAGAGCAGTACGAGCAGTACTTC
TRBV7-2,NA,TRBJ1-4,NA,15,CASSTPGAINEKLFF,TGTGCCAGCAGCACCCCGGGGGCCATTAATGAAAAACTGTTTTTT
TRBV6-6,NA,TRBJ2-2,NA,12,CASFDNTGELFF,TGTGCCAGCTTTGATAACACCGGGGAGCTGTTTTTT
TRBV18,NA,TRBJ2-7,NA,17,CASSPHPADVNPGEQYF,TGTGCCAGCTCACCGCATCCGGCGGATGTCAACCCCGGCGAGCAGTACTTC
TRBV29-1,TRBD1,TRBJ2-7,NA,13,CSVAGTGTYEQYF,TGCAGCGTTGCAGGGACAGGGACATACGAGCAGTACTTC
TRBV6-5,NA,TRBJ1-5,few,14,CASSKGYSNQPQHF,TGTGCCAGCAGCAAGGGATATAGCAATCAGCCCCAGCATTTT
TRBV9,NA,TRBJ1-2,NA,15,CASSSHWTDREGYTF,TGTGCCAGCAGCTCCCACTGGACTGATAGAGAGGGCTACACCTTC
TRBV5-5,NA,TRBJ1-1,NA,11,CASSLRTEAFF,TGTGCCAGCAGCTTGCGGACTGAAGCTTTCTTT
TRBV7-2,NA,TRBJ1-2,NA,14,CASSLTTAPGGYTF,TGTGCCAGCAGCTTGACGACAGCACCCGGTGGCTACACCTTC
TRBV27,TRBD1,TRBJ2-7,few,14,CASSPRTGMNEQYF,TGTGCCAGCAGTCCCCGGACAGGAATGAACGAGCAGTACTTC
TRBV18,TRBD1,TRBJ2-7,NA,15,CASSPSGTGGYEQYF,TGTGCCAGCTCACCTTCCGGGACAGGGGGCTACGAGCAGTACTTC
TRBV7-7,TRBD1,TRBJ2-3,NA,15,CASSLGTGITDTQYF,TGTGCTAGCAGCTTAGGGACAGGTATCACAGATACGCAGTATTTT
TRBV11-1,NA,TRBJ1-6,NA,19,CASSLRGDRRATYNSPLHF,TGTGCCAGCAGCTTAAGAGGGGACCGCAGAGCCACCTATAATTCACCCCTCCACTTT
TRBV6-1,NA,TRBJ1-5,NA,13,CASSTGIRQPQHF,TGTGCCAGCAGCACAGGAATAAGGCAGCCCCAGCATTTT
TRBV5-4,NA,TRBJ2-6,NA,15,CASSLWSAGANVLTF,TGTGCCAGCAGCTTGTGGTCCGCTGGGGCCAACGTCCTGACTTTC
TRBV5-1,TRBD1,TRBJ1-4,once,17,CASSSGLTRTGAEKLFF,TGCGCCAGCAGCTCGGGCCTTACGCGGACAGGGGCTGAAAAACTGTTTTTT
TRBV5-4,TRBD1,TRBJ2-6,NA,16,CASSQGQVAGANVLTF,TGTGCCAGCAGCCAGGGACAGGTAGCTGGGGCCAACGTCCTGACTTTC
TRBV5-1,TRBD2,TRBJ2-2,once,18,CASSLLSADVSGAGELFF,TGCGCCAGCAGCTTACTATCAGCCGACGTTAGCGGGGCCGGGGAGCTGTTTTTT
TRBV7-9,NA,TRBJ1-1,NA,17,CASSLGSAGARNTEAFF,TGTGCCAGCAGCTTAGGTTCGGCAGGGGCAAGGAACACTGAAGCTTTCTTT
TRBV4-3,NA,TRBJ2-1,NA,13,CASSQEGRSTKFF,TGCGCCAGCAGCCAAGAAGGGCGGAGCACTAAGTTCTTC
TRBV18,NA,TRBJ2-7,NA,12,CASSPGGAEQYF,TGTGCCAGCTCACCGGGGGGGGCCGAGCAGTACTTC
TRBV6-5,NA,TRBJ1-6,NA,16,CASSFFARSDNSPLHF,TGTGCCAGCAGTTTTTTCGCCAGGTCGGATAATTCACCCCTCCACTTT
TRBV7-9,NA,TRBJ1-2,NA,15,CASSIRGGINYGYTF,TGTGCCAGCTCAATCCGGGGGGGGATTAACTATGGCTACACCTTC